The 31 T cell receptor beta chains given below trace back to one sample, sequenced in a study of blood T cell repertoires in COVID-19. The data were produced by immunoSEQ multiplex PCR, yet TCRdb's version contains in-frame clones alone and is incomplete. The sample gives about 98,000 clones, about 89% of which show up once; 10% is in the top ten. Input material: peripheral blood. Receptors originate from a man in his forties or fifties with acute or convalescent COVID-19.

The chain employs TRBV5-1 and TRBJ1-1; D is possibly TRBD1 (6 bases). The germline gives CDR1 SGHRS, CDR2 YFSETQ. The CDR3 consists of 17 residues. V was pared by 5 bases and J by 6 bases, with 26 bases between. DNA of the CDR3: TGCGCCAGCAGATCAGAGGGCAGGGGTCGAGTCCCCTCTGAAGCTTTCTTT. This encodes CASRSEGRGRVPSEAFF.

This chain links TRBV9 with TRBJ2-2; D may be TRBD1 (6 bases). This CDR3 is built from 14 residues. V lost 3 bases and J 5 bases, leaving 11 bases between the germline ends. Germline CDR1 and CDR2: SGDLS and YYNGEE. CDR3 coding DNA: TGTGCCAGCAGCGACAGGGATGGGACCGGGGAGCTGTTTTTT. It specifies CASSDRDGTGELFF.

The V gene is TRBV7-9, the J gene TRBJ1-6, with D possibly being TRBD1 (6 bases). Germline CDR1 reads SEHNR; CDR2 reads FQNEAQ (reference sequence). The ends were cut back, 2 bases at V and 7 bases at J, with 9 bases in the middle. The CDR3 spans 14 residues. CDR3 nucleotides: TGTGCCAGCAGCTTACAGGGGTTCAATTCACCCCTCCACTTT. It encodes CASSLQGFNSPLHF.

The chain is built from TRBV11-2 and TRBJ1-6; no definite D call. Per germline, CDR1 SGHAT and CDR2 FQNNGV. CDR3 length: 12 amino acids. V lost 8 bases to trimming and J lost 7 bases, with 9 bases between them. CDR3 sequence: CASGSENSPLHF. The CDR3 DNA reads as TGTGCCAGCGGCTCGGAGAATTCACCCCTCCACTTT. Full variable domain (remainder filled in from reference TRBV11-2 and TRBJ1-6): EAGVAQSPRYKIIEKRQSVAFWCNPISGHATLYWYQQILGQGPKLLIQFQNNGVVDDSQLPKDRFSAERLKGVDSTLKIQPAKLEDSAVYLCASGSENSPLHFGNGTRLTVT.

This chain connects TRBV18 to TRBJ2-7, with 8 positions matching TRBD1. V shed 4 bases and J 1 base; nucleotides not matched to a gene: 3. Germline V CDR1 and CDR2: KGHSH, LQKENI. The CDR3 sequence is 14 residues long. The CDR3 DNA sequence: TGTGCCAGCTCACTACAGGGGGAATCCTACGAGCAGTACTTC. Its protein product is CASSLQGESYEQYF.

Only a few counts were recorded for this clone. V and J are TRBV18 and TRBJ2-7; D perhaps matches TRBD1 (5 bases). Trimming took off 3 bases at V and 1 base at J, with 10 bases between the two ends. This CDR3 has 14 amino acids. Germline CDR1 is KGHSH and CDR2 is LQKENI. The CDR3 region is CASSPARASYEQYF. The CDR3 DNA follows: TGTGCCAGCTCACCGGCCAGGGCGTCCTACGAGCAGTACTTC.

The chain has TRBV27 and TRBJ2-3; 8 bases agree with TRBD1. J lost 2 bases, V lost 4 bases, and 8 bases had no gene match. Germline V lookup: CDR1 MNHEY, CDR2 SMNVEV (reference sequence). The CDR3 totals 16 residues. This CDR3 reads CASSSADRGYTDTQYF. The CDR3 DNA reads TGTGCCAGCAGTTCTGCCGACAGGGGATACACAGATACGCAGTATTTT.

This chain connects TRBV3-1 (or the pseudogene TRBV3-2) to TRBJ1-2; 11 bases line up with TRBD1. CDR1 and CDR2 (germline): LGHDT, YNNKEL (reference sequence). The CDR3 has 16 amino acids. V was clipped by 3 bases and J by 5 bases; unmatched bases: 8. The CDR3 DNA reads as TGTGCCAGCAGCCAGGTCCGGGACAGGGGGTTTTATGGCTACACCTTC. It specifies CASSQVRDRGFYGYTF.

J is TRBJ2-7 and V is TRBV5-4; 7 bases align to TRBD2. Germline values: CDR1 SGHNT, CDR2 YYREEE (reference sequence). V lost 4 bases and J lost 0; bases outside the gene matches: 7. This CDR3 has 15 amino acids. The CDR3 DNA is TGTGCCAGCAGCCAAACTAGCGCCAGCTCCTACGAGCAGTACTTC. It yields the protein CASSQTSASSYEQYF.

The CDR3 spells CSVTGVGTEAFF. CDR3 sequence (DNA): TGCAGCGTCACAGGGGTAGGGACTGAAGCTTTCTTT. The chain combines TRBV29-1 with TRBJ1-1; 7 bases match TRBD1. There are 12 residues in the CDR3. The V gene's germline CDR1 is SQVTM and CDR2 ANQGSEA. Losses at the gene ends were 6 bases for V and 5 bases for J; bases not matched to a gene: 6.

The gene calls are TRBV30 and TRBJ2-3; tentative D call: TRBD2 (5 bases). V was clipped by 0 bases and J by 4 bases, with 14 bases between them. The CDR3 runs to 15 residues. The germline gives CDR1 GTSNPN, CDR2 SVGIG (reference sequence). The CDR3 region has the DNA TGTGCCTGGAGTGTAGGCGGGTCGGGTGCAGATACGCAGTATTTT. This sequence encodes CAWSVGGSGADTQYF.

The sample holds one count of this clone. The genes are TRBV19 and TRBJ1-6, with TRBD1 matching 7 bases. The CDR3 totals 15 residues. Trimming took 5 bases from V and 7 from J; bases not matched to a gene: 8. Germline assignment: CDR1 LNHDA and CDR2 SQIVND (reference sequence). The CDR3, as DNA: TGTGCCAGTAGTCAGGGGGAGAATTTCAATTCACCCCTCCACTTT. Its translation is CASSQGENFNSPLHF.

This rearrangement joins TRBV5-1 to TRBJ2-7; D possibly corresponds to TRBD1 (6 bases). Germline values: CDR1 SGHRS, CDR2 YFSETQ. This CDR3 region has 13 residues. V gave up 4 bases and J gave up 3 bases, with 11 bases separating them. The DNA of the CDR3 is TGCGCCAGCAGCGGGGGCGGTTTCTACGAGCAGTACTTC. It yields the protein CASSGGGFYEQYF.

The chain employs TRBV25-1 and TRBJ1-1, with a weak D call TRBD1 (5 bases). The germline V and J ends were trimmed by 5 bases and 0 bases, with 13 bases remaining between them. This CDR3 spans 15 amino acids. Germline CDR1 reads MGHDK; CDR2 reads SYGVNS. CDR3 DNA: TGTGCCAGCAGTCCTAGTACCAGGGTGAACACTGAAGCTTTCTTT. Translating it yields CASSPSTRVNTEAFF.

V gene TRBV11-2 combines with J gene TRBJ1-5; D might be TRBD1 (5 bases). The V end lost 4 bases, the J end lost 7 bases, and 11 bases lay between the germline ends. The germline CDR1 and CDR2 sequences are SGHAT and FQNNGV. The CDR3 is 13 amino acids. The CDR3 loop is CASSSDQGQPQHF. The CDR3 DNA is TGTGCCAGCAGCTCAGACCAGGGACAGCCCCAGCATTTT.

This clone was observed a handful of times. This chain connects TRBV19 to TRBJ2-7; 10 positions match TRBD2. Germline-derived CDR1 and CDR2 are LNHDA and SQIVND (reference sequence). The CDR3 is made up of 16 amino acids. Trimming at V came to 6 bases and at J to 3 bases, leaving 11 bases not matched to a gene. The CDR3 region has the DNA TGTGCCAGTAGCCCCCCCACTAGCGGGGATGGCTACGAGCAGTACTTC. As protein: CASSPPTSGDGYEQYF.

The rearrangement joins TRBV11-2 to TRBJ1-6; perhaps TRBD1 as D (5 bases). This CDR3 contains 19 residues. Trimming cost V 1 base and J 0 bases, with 16 bases left between them. Germline CDR1 is SGHAT and CDR2 is FQNNGV. The CDR3 DNA is TGTGCCAGCAGCTTAGCGAGTTTCAGGGATAGCTCCTATAATTCACCCCTCCACTTT. It yields the protein CASSLASFRDSSYNSPLHF.

The chain links TRBV4-1 to TRBJ2-7, with 8 bases lining up with TRBD2. This CDR3 has 16 amino acids. Germline V gene sequence: CDR1 MGHRA, CDR2 YSYEKL. V lost 0 bases, J lost 7 bases, and 11 bases stayed unmatched. Written as DNA, the CDR3 is TGCGCCAGCAGCCAAGATCTAGCGGGTGAATATAGGGAGCAGTACTTC. Protein: CASSQDLAGEYREQYF.

The V and J genes are TRBV27 and TRBJ2-1; 10 nucleotides align to TRBD1. The CDR3 sequence is 17 residues long. Germline values: CDR1 MNHEY, CDR2 SMNVEV (reference sequence). After removal of 4 bases from V and 2 bases from J, the junction contained 8 bases not matched to a gene. The CDR3 DNA reads as TGTGCCAGCAGTTACATACGGACAGGGGGGGCCTACAATGAGCAGTTCTTC. Its protein is CASSYIRTGGAYNEQFF.

This chain connects TRBV27 to TRBJ1-1; 7 bases align to TRBD1. The germline CDR1 and CDR2 sequences are MNHEY and SMNVEV (reference sequence). The CDR3 contains 15 residues. V was pared by 4 bases and J by 10 bases, with 15 bases of the junction left unmatched. As DNA, the CDR3 is TGTGCCAGCAGTTCCCGACAGGGTATGCATGTGGGAGCTTTCTTT. Its protein is CASSSRQGMHVGAFF.

The chain is built from TRBV10-3 and TRBJ2-3, with TRBD2 matching 9 bases. The CDR3 is 16 amino acids. Trimming at V came to 0 bases and at J to 6 bases, leaving 7 bases not matched to a gene. Germline V gene lookup returns CDR1 ENHRY and CDR2 SYGVKD. For the CDR3, the DNA is TGTGCCATCAGTGAGTCTGCGGGAGGGGGATGGGATACGCAGTATTTT. As protein: CAISESAGGGWDTQYF.

This sequence joins TRBV5-4 and TRBJ1-1; D is ambiguous. The V and J ends lost 0 bases and 1 base respectively, with 7 bases between them. CDR3 length equals 14 residues. Germline V gives CDR1 SGHNT, CDR2 YYREEE (reference sequence). The CDR3 spells CASSLAHRNTEAFF. CDR3 sequence (DNA): TGTGCCAGCAGCTTGGCCCACAGGAACACTGAAGCTTTCTTT.

The chain combines TRBV5-8 with TRBJ2-1; TRBD2 matches at 15 bases. Germline trimming cut 2 bases from V and 7 bases from J; bases unmatched to any gene: 4. Germline loops: CDR1 SGHTS, CDR2 YDEGEE. The CDR3 contains 16 residues. The CDR3 nucleotides are TGTGCCAGCAGCTTAAGGACTAGCGGGAGGGCAAATGAGCAGTTCTTC. Amino acid sequence: CASSLRTSGRANEQFF.

The chain joins TRBV12-3 or TRBV12-4 to TRBJ1-4; 8 positions agree with TRBD1. The CDR3 totals 13 residues. V shed 7 bases and J 5 bases; nucleotides not matched to a gene: 3. CDR3 in DNA: TGTGCCAGCAAACAGGGGGTAAATGAAAAACTGTTTTTT. Translation: CASKQGVNEKLFF.

The chain is built from TRBV5-6 and TRBJ2-7; D gene uncertain. This CDR3 has 15 residues. CDR1 SGHDT and CDR2 YYEEEE come from the germline V gene. Trimming took 2 bases from V and 3 from J, leaving 15 bases between them. The CDR3 here is CASSFGRLQYYEQYF. In DNA, the CDR3 is TGTGCCAGCAGCTTCGGTCGACTCCAATACTACGAGCAGTACTTC.

The chain links TRBV24-1 to TRBJ1-5; TRBD1 aligns across 11 bases. There are 17 residues in the CDR3. V gave up 2 bases and J gave up 6 bases; unmatched junction bases: 8. The germline gives CDR1 KGHDR, CDR2 SFDVKD. CDR3 sequence reads: CATSDSRTGGMGQPQHF. CDR3 nucleotide sequence: TGTGCCACCAGTGATTCCCGGACAGGGGGCATGGGTCAGCCCCAGCATTTT.

The gene calls are TRBV5-5 and TRBJ1-5, with D unclear. The CDR3 extends over 13 amino acids. Trimming pared 0 bases from V and 11 bases from J, leaving 12 bases between. CDR1 and CDR2 (germline): SGHKS, YYEKEE (reference sequence). CDR3 nucleotide sequence: TGTGCCAGCAGCTTGGAGGGCGGGAGGGCCCAGCATTTT. Protein sequence: CASSLEGGRAQHF.

The chain joins TRBV11-2 to TRBJ1-2; no firm D call. Germline V gene data show CDR1 as SGHAT and CDR2 as FQNNGV. This CDR3 is 14 amino acids long. Deletions cut 1 base from V and 2 bases from J, with 8 bases between. The CDR3: CASSLVVVNYGYTF. The CDR3 coding sequence is TGTGCCAGCAGCTTAGTGGTAGTGAACTATGGCTACACCTTC. Drawing the rest from reference TRBV11-2 and TRBJ1-2, the complete variable domain is EAGVAQSPRYKIIEKRQSVAFWCNPISGHATLYWYQQILGQGPKLLIQFQNNGVVDDSQLPKDRFSAERLKGVDSTLKIQPAKLEDSAVYLCASSLVVVNYGYTFGSGTRLTVV.

The chain joins TRBV6-5 to TRBJ2-2, with a tentative D call TRBD1 (6 bases). CDR1 and CDR2 (germline): MNHEY, SVGAGI. This CDR3 comprises 15 residues. The germline V and J ends were trimmed by 7 bases and 0 bases, with 12 bases remaining between them. The CDR3 DNA is TGTGCCAGCACCCCGGGACAACCGAACACCGGGGAGCTGTTTTTT. Its protein is CASTPGQPNTGELFF.

The J gene is TRBJ2-3, the V gene TRBV24-1; D gene ambiguous. V lost 4 bases and J lost 6, with 10 bases in between. The length of the CDR3 is 13 residues. Germline V gene lookup returns CDR1 KGHDR and CDR2 SFDVKD. This CDR3 reads CATSESYEDTQYF. CDR3 DNA: TGTGCCACCAGTGAGAGTTACGAGGATACGCAGTATTTT.

The V and J genes are TRBV11-2 and TRBJ2-6; TRBD1 matches 7 bases. Trimming took 9 bases from V and 2 from J; bases not matched to a gene: 4. CDR3 length: 14 amino acids. Germline CDR1 and CDR2: SGHAT and FQNNGV. The CDR3 region has the DNA TGTGCCAGTACCGACAGGGCTGGGGCCAACGTCCTGACTTTC. Its translation: CASTDRAGANVLTF. The full variable domain, with the rest looked up from reference TRBV11-2 and TRBJ2-6, is EAGVAQSPRYKIIEKRQSVAFWCNPISGHATLYWYQQILGQGPKLLIQFQNNGVVDDSQLPKDRFSAERLKGVDSTLKIQPAKLEDSAVYLCASTDRAGANVLTFGAGSRLTVL.